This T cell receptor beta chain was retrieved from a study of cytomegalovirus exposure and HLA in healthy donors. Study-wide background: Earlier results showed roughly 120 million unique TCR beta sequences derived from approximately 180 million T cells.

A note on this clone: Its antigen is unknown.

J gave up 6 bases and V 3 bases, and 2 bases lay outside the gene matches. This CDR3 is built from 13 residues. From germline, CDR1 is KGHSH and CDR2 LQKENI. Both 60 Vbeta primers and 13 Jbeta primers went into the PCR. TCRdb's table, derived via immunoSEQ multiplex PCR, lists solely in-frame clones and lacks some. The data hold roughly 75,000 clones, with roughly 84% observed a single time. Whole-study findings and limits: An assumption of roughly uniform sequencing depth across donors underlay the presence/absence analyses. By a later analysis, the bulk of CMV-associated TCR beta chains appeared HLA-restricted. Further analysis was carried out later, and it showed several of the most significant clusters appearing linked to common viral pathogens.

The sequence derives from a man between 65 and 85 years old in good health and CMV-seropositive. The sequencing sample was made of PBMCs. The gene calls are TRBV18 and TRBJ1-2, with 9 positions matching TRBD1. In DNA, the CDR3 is TGTGCCAGCTCACCCACAGGGGGCGATGGCTACACCTTC. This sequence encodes CASSPTGGDGYTF. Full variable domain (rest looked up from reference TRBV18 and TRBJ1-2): NAGVMQNPRHLVRRRGQEARLRCSPMKGHSHVYWYRQLPEEGLKFMVYLQKENIIDESGMPKERFSAEFPKEGPSILRIQQVVRGDSAAYFCASSPTGGDGYTFGSGTRLTVV.